These T cell receptor beta chains were read from a single sample in a study of siplizumab effects on memory and regulatory T cells. Repertoires were generated with immunoSEQ multiplex PCR, while TCRdb's copy carries only in-frame clones and drops some. The sample shows tens of thousands of clones, over 95% of them seen only once. Material: naive CD4+ T cells sorted from blood. The receptors here all came from a human donor in good health. The CDR3 runs from the conserved cysteine through the conserved F or W. The order of the fields is J gene, V gene, CDR3 length, D gene, clone size, CDR3 protein, CDR3 DNA. D genes are given only for firm matches. Part of the rows lack a size; the others show once, few, many or a class for expanded clones.

TRBJ2-4 TRBV11-1 17 TRBD1 - CASSAMGTGIGKDIQYF TGTGCCAGCAGCGCTATGGGGACAGGGATCGGGAAGGACATTCAGTACTTC
TRBJ2-2 TRBV15 14 - - CATQRGANTGELFF TGTGCCACTCAACGAGGGGCGAACACCGGGGAGCTGTTTTTT
TRBJ2-7 TRBV18 13 - - CASSPPTDYEQYF TGTGCCAGCTCACCACCGACAGACTACGAGCAGTACTTC
TRBJ2-1 TRBV6-6 15 TRBD2 - CASSPSGGGVNEQFF TGTGCCAGCAGCCCAAGCGGGGGGGGCGTTAATGAGCAGTTCTTC
TRBJ1-2 TRBV6-1 14 - - CASSEAWGNYGYTF TGTGCCAGCAGTGAAGCTTGGGGGAACTATGGCTACACCTTC
TRBJ2-3 TRBV7-2 15 - - CASSPPGLPRDTQYF TGTGCCAGCAGCCCTCCGGGACTGCCAAGGGATACGCAGTATTTT
TRBJ2-5 TRBV7-3 13 - - CASSFNPSETQYF TGTGCCAGCAGCTTTAATCCTTCTGAGACCCAGTACTTC
TRBJ1-6 TRBV18 15 TRBD1 - CASSITQGADSPLHF TGTGCCAGCTCAATAACACAGGGGGCCGATTCACCCCTCCACTTT
TRBJ2-5 TRBV6-5 13 - - CASSYQRGETQYF TGTGCCAGCAGTTACCAGCGAGGAGAGACCCAGTACTTC
TRBJ1-6 TRBV28 15 TRBD1 - CASSSPGQGFSPLHF TGTGCCAGCAGTTCGCCGGGACAGGGGTTTTCACCCCTCCACTTT
TRBJ1-1 TRBV21-1 12 - - CASSARGTEAFF TGTGCCAGCAGCGCGAGGGGTACTGAAGCTTTCTTT
TRBJ1-2 TRBV6-4 15 TRBD1 - CASSMVPGGTGGYTF TGTGCCAGCAGTATGGTTCCAGGGGGCACTGGTGGCTACACCTTC
TRBJ2-3 TRBV7-8 16 - - CASSLFVGGVTDTQYF TGTGCCAGCAGCTTATTCGTGGGCGGCGTCACAGATACGCAGTATTTT
TRBJ2-1 TRBV19 16 - - CASSRAQGDSYNEQFF TGTGCCAGTAGTCGGGCACAGGGCGACTCCTACAATGAGCAGTTCTTC
TRBJ1-2 TRBV10-3 14 - - CAISESQKQIGYTF TGTGCCATCAGTGAGTCTCAGAAACAGATTGGCTACACCTTC
TRBJ1-2 TRBV27 15 TRBD1 - CASSNRQGGRYGYTF TGTGCCAGCAGCAACCGACAGGGAGGTCGGTATGGCTACACCTTC
TRBJ1-6 TRBV10-1 15 - - CASSEVGESDSPLHF TGCGCCAGCAGTGAGGTCGGGGAGTCAGATTCACCCCTCCACTTT
TRBJ1-3 TRBV6-5 14 - once CASSYSTARNTIYF TGTGCCAGCAGTTACTCCACGGCCCGAAACACCATATATTTT
TRBJ1-1 TRBV11-2 14 - - CASSYREMNTEAFF TGTGCCAGCAGCTACAGGGAAATGAACACTGAAGCTTTCTTT
TRBJ2-1 TRBV6-1 16 TRBD2 - CASSEARASGDNEQFF TGTGCCAGCAGTGAAGCGCGGGCTAGCGGGGACAATGAGCAGTTCTTC
TRBJ2-7 TRBV9 15 TRBD2 - CASSVPGGAHIEQYF TGTGCCAGCAGCGTACCGGGAGGGGCCCATATCGAGCAGTACTTC
TRBJ2-5 TRBV5-1 13 - - CASSLGQTETQYF TGCGCCAGCAGCTTGGGACAGACAGAGACCCAGTACTTC
TRBJ2-3 TRBV4-1 17 TRBD2 - CASSHPSAGGDTDTQYF TGCGCCAGCAGCCACCCAAGTGCGGGGGGAGACACAGATACGCAGTATTTT
TRBJ1-6 TRBV30 14 TRBD1 - CAWSLRQGYSPLHF TGTGCCTGGAGTCTGCGACAGGGGTATTCACCCCTCCACTTT
TRBJ2-2 TRBV5-5 17 - - CASSLTRLQGNTGELFF TGTGCCAGCAGCCTAACAAGATTACAGGGGAACACCGGGGAGCTGTTTTTT
TRBJ2-1 TRBV6-6 14 - - CASSYSTLHNEQFF TGTGCCAGCAGTTACTCAACGCTTCACAATGAGCAGTTCTTC
TRBJ1-2 TRBV5-4 15 TRBD1 - CASSLEARGNYGYTF TGTGCCAGCAGCTTGGAGGCCAGGGGGAACTATGGCTACACCTTC
TRBJ2-7 TRBV5-1 16 TRBD2 - CASSLAGGALGYEQYF TGCGCCAGCAGCTTGGCGGGGGGGGCGCTGGGGTACGAGCAGTACTTC
TRBJ1-3 TRBV2 15 - - CASSVGIVGGNTIYF TGTGCCAGCAGTGTGGGTATTGTGGGTGGAAACACCATATATTTT
TRBJ1-3 TRBV12-5 16 TRBD1 - CASGLMGQSLEDTIYF TGTGCTAGTGGTTTAATGGGACAGTCGCTCGAAGACACCATATATTTT
TRBJ1-2 TRBV7-2 13 TRBD1 - CASRNGTAYGYTF TGTGCCAGCAGAAACGGGACAGCCTATGGCTACACCTTC
TRBJ2-7 TRBV19 14 - - CASSIGTGLGEQYF TGTGCCAGTAGTATAGGAACAGGGTTGGGGGAGCAGTACTTC
TRBJ1-5 TRBV5-3 15 TRBD1 - CARRRDRTQVQPQHF TGTGCCAGAAGGAGGGACAGGACTCAAGTCCAGCCCCAGCATTTT
TRBJ2-7 TRBV6-5 14 TRBD1 once CASSPGQAPYEQYF TGTGCCAGCAGCCCGGGACAGGCCCCCTACGAGCAGTACTTC
TRBJ2-5 TRBV20-1 11 - - CSAGHQETQYF TGCAGTGCTGGACACCAAGAGACCCAGTACTTC
TRBJ1-1 TRBV2 15 - - CASFRGGQGGTEAFF TGTGCCAGCTTTAGAGGGGGGCAGGGTGGGACTGAAGCTTTCTTT
TRBJ2-2 TRBV5-1 14 TRBD1 - CASSLGQSTGELFF TGCGCCAGCAGCCTGGGACAGAGCACCGGGGAGCTGTTTTTT